Below are 29 T cell receptor beta chains sequenced from a single sample in a study of cytotoxic CD8 clonotypes in ibrutinib-treated CLL. Only in-frame clones appear in the TCRdb table, and some are missing; sequencing was by immunoSEQ multiplex PCR. Of tens of thousands of clones detected, 65% to 75% appear once; the ten largest clones hold 16%. Sample: PBMCs, taken at disease progression, from a patient treated with ibrutinib. All receptors come from a human donor with chronic lymphocytic leukemia.

This clone was seen just once. This sequence joins TRBV7-6 and TRBJ2-3; TRBD2 matches at 15 bases. Per germline, CDR1 SGHVS and CDR2 FNYEAQ. Germline trimming cut 6 bases from V and 5 bases from J; bases unmatched to any gene: 9. The CDR3 contains 17 residues. The CDR3 region is CASRLGTSGGHRDTQYF. For the CDR3, the DNA is TGTGCCAGCAGGCTAGGGACTAGCGGGGGGCACAGAGATACGCAGTATTTT.

In its sample, this clone was seen once. The chain combines TRBV5-1 with TRBJ2-1, with a possible D match to TRBD1 (6 bases). The germline gives CDR1 SGHRS, CDR2 YFSETQ. The CDR3 length is 16 residues. Trimming removed 5 bases at V and 4 bases at J, with 19 bases between. The CDR3 spells CASSRETRGQYNEQFF. CDR3 nucleotides: TGCGCCAGCAGTAGGGAGACCCGGGGACAATACAATGAGCAGTTCTTC.

Here the CDR3 reads CASSLVEAGETQYF. The DNA of the CDR3 is TGTGCCAGCAGCTTGGTGGAGGCAGGAGAGACCCAGTACTTC. The V call is TRBV5-6, the J call TRBJ2-5; D might be TRBD2 (5 bases). Between the trimmed V and J ends, which lost 0 bases and 4 bases, there was a span of 10 bases. The CDR3 contains 14 residues. Germline assignment: CDR1 SGHDT and CDR2 YYEEEE. Full variable domain (outside the CDR3, taken from reference TRBV5-6 and TRBJ2-5): DAGVTQSPTHLIKTRGQQVTLRCSPKSGHDTVSWYQQALGQGPQFIFQYYEEEERQRGNFPDRFSGHQFPNYSSELNVNALLLGDSALYLCASSLVEAGETQYFGPGTRLLVL.

The chain is built from TRBV2 and TRBJ2-1; D is uncertain. The germline V gene has CDR1 SNHLY and CDR2 FYNNEI. The CDR3 is made up of 14 amino acids. V lost 5 bases to trimming and J lost 3 bases, with 11 bases between them. In nucleotides, the CDR3 is TGTGCCAGCAGTTACAGAGCTTTCTACAATGAGCAGTTCTTC. Its translation: CASSYRAFYNEQFF.

This chain links TRBV9 with TRBJ1-2; 7 positions match TRBD1. J gave up 8 bases and V 4 bases, and 17 bases lay outside the gene matches. This CDR3 is built from 16 residues. The germline V gene encodes CDR1 SGDLS and CDR2 YYNGEE. The CDR3 here is CASSPRDSTWGGGYTF. CDR3 bases: TGTGCCAGCAGCCCCCGGGACAGCACTTGGGGTGGGGGCTACACCTTC.

This chain uses TRBV7-9 with TRBJ2-7, with D hard to call. The CDR3 sequence is 12 residues long. The V gene's germline CDR1 is SEHNR and CDR2 FQNEAQ (reference sequence). The V and J ends lost 5 bases and 7 bases respectively, with 12 bases between them. The CDR3 protein is CASSQSGREQYF. Written as DNA, the CDR3 is TGTGCCAGCAGCCAGAGTGGTAGGGAGCAGTACTTC.

This clone was seen a few times. V usage is TRBV6-5 and J usage is TRBJ2-5, with TRBD1 matching over 8 bases. In germline, CDR1 is MNHEY, CDR2 SVGAGI. Trimming cost V 8 bases and J 5 bases; bases outside gene matches: 13. CDR3 length equals 15 residues. This CDR3 reads CASGAPRDRRETQYF. In DNA, the CDR3 is TGTGCCAGCGGGGCCCCCCGGGACAGGCGGGAGACCCAGTACTTC.

V usage is TRBV28 and J usage is TRBJ2-1, with TRBD1 matching 12 bases. Trimming removed 4 bases from V and 6 bases from J; junction bases left unmatched: 4. Germline V CDR1 and CDR2: MDHEN, SYDVKM. This CDR3 has 15 residues. The CDR3 loop reads CASSSGQGAGNEQFF. The CDR3, as DNA: TGTGCCAGCAGTTCGGGACAGGGGGCCGGCAATGAGCAGTTCTTC.

This clone appeared once. The CDR3 sequence: CASSSGLGGTDTQYF. CDR3 nucleotides: TGTGCCAGCAGCTCAGGGTTAGGGGGCACAGATACGCAGTATTTT. The rearrangement uses TRBV21-1 and TRBJ2-3; TRBD1 is the table's D call and was not checked against the DNA. TRBV21-1 is a known pseudogene. This CDR3 contains 15 residues.

The V gene is TRBV15, the J gene TRBJ2-3, with 10 bases that match TRBD2. This CDR3 has 15 amino acids. The trim removed 3 bases at V and 1 base at J, leaving 1 base unmatched. The germline V gene encodes CDR1 LNHNV and CDR2 YYDKDF (reference sequence). CDR3 coding DNA: TGTGCCACCAGCAGGCTAGCGGGGGGCACAGATACGCAGTATTTT. Its translation: CATSRLAGGTDTQYF.

The V and J genes are TRBV5-1 and TRBJ2-5, with a tentative D call TRBD1 (7 bases). This CDR3 is built from 14 residues. Germline-derived CDR1 and CDR2 are SGHRS and YFSETQ. The V end was cut by 7 bases, the J end by 1 base, with 14 bases between. Here the CDR3 DNA reads TGCGCCAGCGGTCCCAGGGGGGTCCAAGAGACCCAGTACTTC. As protein: CASGPRGVQETQYF.

The chain has TRBV5-6 and TRBJ1-5; 8 positions match TRBD1. The J segment lost 4 bases and the V segment lost 4 bases, leaving 7 bases of the junction unmatched. Looked up from germline, CDR1 is SGHDT and CDR2 is YYEEEE. The CDR3 is 15 amino acids. The CDR3 sequence is CASSPRTGKNQPQHF. The CDR3 DNA reads TGTGCCAGCAGCCCGCGGACAGGGAAAAATCAGCCCCAGCATTTT.

The chain recombines TRBV6-6 with TRBJ1-1; D unclear. Between the trimmed V and J ends, which lost 6 bases and 1 base, there was a span of 9 bases. This CDR3 has 13 residues. Germline V CDR1 and CDR2: MNHNY, SVGAGI (reference sequence). In nucleotides, the CDR3 is TGTGCCAGCAGCTCAAAAAGGAACACTGAAGCTTTCTTT. Its protein product is CASSSKRNTEAFF.

The chain employs TRBV7-6 and TRBJ2-2; D could derive from TRBD1 or TRBD2 (5 bases each). Germline V gene sequence: CDR1 SGHVS, CDR2 FNYEAQ. Trimming took 3 bases from V and 4 from J, leaving 15 bases between them. This CDR3 has 16 residues. CDR3: CASSLDPGRTTGELFF. Written as DNA, the CDR3 is TGTGCCAGCAGCTTGGACCCGGGACGGACCACCGGGGAGCTGTTTTTT.

The gene calls are TRBV11-2 and TRBJ2-7; 9 nucleotides match TRBD2. Germline CDR1 and CDR2: SGHAT and FQNNGV. With V trimmed by 1 base and J by 3 bases, 13 bases remained unmatched. This CDR3 has 18 residues. CDR3 region: CASSLVPGLASSHYEQYF. The CDR3 DNA follows: TGTGCCAGCAGCTTAGTTCCGGGACTAGCATCTTCCCACTACGAGCAGTACTTC.

The genes are TRBV2 and TRBJ2-1; perhaps TRBD2 as D (7 bases). Per the germline V gene, CDR1 is SNHLY and CDR2 is FYNNEI. The V and J ends lost 8 bases and 3 bases respectively, with 11 bases between them. CDR3 length: 13 residues. The CDR3 here is CASWGGLYNEQFF. CDR3 in DNA: TGTGCCAGCTGGGGGGGGCTCTACAATGAGCAGTTCTTC.

The CDR3 here is CASGKQGVGTDTQYF. In nucleotides, the CDR3 is TGTGCCAGCGGTAAACAGGGGGTCGGCACAGATACGCAGTATTTT. This chain connects TRBV2 to TRBJ2-3; TRBD1 aligns across 8 bases. The CDR3 sequence is 15 residues long. Germline V gene lookup returns CDR1 SNHLY and CDR2 FYNNEI. V trimming: 8 bases; J trimming: 1 base; junction bases outside the gene matches: 8.

The chain uses TRBV25-1 and TRBJ1-2; D remains ambiguous. The V and J ends lost 4 bases and 10 bases respectively, with 13 bases between them. From germline, CDR1 is MGHDK and CDR2 SYGVNS. The CDR3 runs 12 residues. The CDR3 DNA reads as TGTGCCAGCAGTGGCCGCCGAGCCGACTACACCTTC. This sequence encodes CASSGRRADYTF.

This clone appeared a few times. The J gene is TRBJ1-1, the V gene TRBV19, with 8 positions matching TRBD1. The CDR3 loop spans 17 amino acids. CDR1 and CDR2 from the germline V gene are LNHDA and SQIVND (reference sequence). V trimming: 6 bases; J trimming: 4 bases; junction bases outside the gene matches: 16. The CDR3 protein is CASRWTRQGRIGTEAFF. Here the CDR3 DNA reads TGTGCCAGTAGATGGACACGACAGGGGCGGATTGGCACTGAAGCTTTCTTT. The full variable domain, its missing parts supplied by reference TRBV19 and TRBJ1-1, is DGGITQSPKYLFRKEGQNVTLSCEQNLNHDAMYWYRQDPGQGLRLIYYSQIVNDFQKGDIAEGYSVSREKKESFPLTVTSAQKNPTAFYLCASRWTRQGRIGTEAFFGQGTRLTVV.

The gene calls are TRBV5-4 and TRBJ1-3; 7 nucleotides agree with TRBD1. J gave up 2 bases and V 4 bases, and 3 bases lay outside the gene matches. The V gene's germline CDR1 is SGHNT and CDR2 YYREEE (reference sequence). There are 14 residues in the CDR3. CDR3 DNA sequence: TGTGCCAGCAGCCCTGACAGGGCTGGAAACACCATATATTTT. This encodes CASSPDRAGNTIYF. Variable domain in full (rest from reference TRBV5-4 and TRBJ1-3): ETGVTQSPTHLIKTRGQQVTLRCSSQSGHNTVSWYQQALGQGPQFIFQYYREEENGRGNFPPRFSGLQFPNYSSELNVNALELDDSALYLCASSPDRAGNTIYFGEGSWLTVV.

This chain uses TRBV6-5 with TRBJ2-7; D might be TRBD1 or TRBD2, each matching 5 bases. Germline V lookup: CDR1 MNHEY, CDR2 SVGAGI. This CDR3 is 14 amino acids long. V dropped 7 bases and J dropped 0 bases, with 13 bases sitting between them. Here the CDR3 reads CASTSGTVSYEQYF. CDR3 nucleotide sequence: TGTGCCAGCACATCCGGGACGGTCTCCTACGAGCAGTACTTC.

The chain joins TRBV4-2 to TRBJ2-3, with TRBD2 matching 10 bases. V shed 0 bases and J 8 bases; nucleotides not matched to a gene: 11. CDR3 length: 17 residues. Germline lookup yields CDR1 LGHNA and CDR2 YNFKEQ. The CDR3 sequence: CASSQDVAGGLTATQYF. The DNA for the CDR3 is TGTGCCAGCAGCCAAGATGTAGCGGGGGGCCTCACGGCTACGCAGTATTTT.

The CDR3 sequence: CASSVLEGFGGYTF. The CDR3 bases are TGTGCCAGCAGTGTTCTGGAGGGGTTCGGTGGCTACACCTTC. V and J are TRBV6-1 and TRBJ1-2; D may be TRBD1 (5 bases). Germline CDR1 reads MNHNS; CDR2 reads SASEGT. The CDR3 is made up of 14 amino acids. The ends were cut back, 4 bases at V and 7 bases at J, with 16 bases in the middle.

This sequence joins TRBV7-6 and TRBJ1-2; 9 bases match TRBD1. The CDR3 sequence is 14 residues long. J lost 4 bases, V lost 5 bases, and 5 bases had no gene match. CDR1 SGHVS and CDR2 FNYEAQ come from the germline V gene. CDR3 bases: TGTGCCAGCAGCCCGGGACAGGGACCCTATGGCTACACCTTC. The encoded protein is CASSPGQGPYGYTF.

The chain recombines TRBV5-1 with TRBJ2-7; TRBD2 might be the D (5 bases). Germline-derived CDR1 and CDR2 are SGHRS and YFSETQ. The CDR3 loop spans 14 amino acids. The germline V and J ends were trimmed by 0 bases and 1 base, with 8 bases remaining between them. The CDR3 region is CASSLASGSYEQYF. CDR3 sequence (DNA): TGCGCCAGCAGCTTGGCGTCGGGATCCTACGAGCAGTACTTC.

This clone was found a few times. J is TRBJ2-1 and V is TRBV7-9; 8 positions agree with TRBD1. V gave up 2 bases and J gave up 13 bases; unmatched junction bases: 7. The CDR3 sequence is 13 residues long. The V gene's germline CDR1 is SEHNR and CDR2 FQNEAQ (reference sequence). The CDR3 loop reads CASSLLDRGEQFF. CDR3 nucleotide sequence: TGTGCCAGCAGCTTACTAGACAGGGGCGAACAGTTCTTC.

This clone has a single count. The V gene is TRBV25-1, the J gene TRBJ1-2, with D uncertain. V lost 6 bases to trimming and J lost 2 bases, with 7 bases between them. The CDR3 has 12 amino acids. The V gene's germline CDR1 is MGHDK and CDR2 SYGVNS. CDR3: CASRGTNYGYTF. For the CDR3, the DNA is TGTGCCAGCAGGGGAACAAACTATGGCTACACCTTC.

The chain couples TRBV4-2 to TRBJ2-6; no clear D. Trimming stripped 4 bases from V and 4 bases from J, with 8 bases between. The CDR3 extends over 14 amino acids. The germline V gene has CDR1 LGHNA and CDR2 YNFKEQ. This CDR3 reads CASSPRSGANVLTF. In DNA, the CDR3 is TGTGCCAGCAGCCCGAGGTCAGGGGCCAACGTCCTGACTTTC.

The chain uses TRBV4-1 and TRBJ2-1; maybe TRBD2 (6 bases). The CDR3 sequence is 15 residues long. Germline CDR1 and CDR2: MGHRA and YSYEKL. Trimming took off 3 bases at V and 5 bases at J, with 14 bases between the two ends. CDR3 in DNA: TGCGCCAGCAGCCACCCGGGACTTCTTAACAATGAGCAGTTCTTC. It yields the protein CASSHPGLLNNEQFF.